Following are 12 T cell receptor beta chains from one sample sequenced in a study of control samples from healthy donors and cancer patients. Using immunoSEQ multiplex PCR, the repertoire was profiled, and TCRdb retains in-frame clones only, with some absent. Among roughly 130,000 clones listed, approximately 94% were seen once. The sample comprised PBMCs. Every receptor here comes from a man aged 50 or older with head and neck cancer.

The rearrangement uses TRBV19 and TRBJ1-5; possible D gene TRBD1, 6 bases. V was clipped by 7 bases and J by 9 bases, with 22 bases between them. This CDR3 region has 15 residues. Germline V CDR1 and CDR2: LNHDA, SQIVND (reference sequence). CDR3 coding DNA: TGTGCCAGTACCCAGCAGGGGTCCCCCGAGAGGCCCCAGCATTTT. Its protein is CASTQQGSPERPQHF.

On this clone: In this CDR3 the conserved last residue, phenylalanine or tryptophan, is missing, so a read error is likely. No DNA is shown, since the ends of the CDR3 on it are uncertain; the CDR3 is the one TCRdb lists. The chain combines TRBV7-2 with TRBJ1-1. The CDR3 comprises 13 residues, both ends counted. Germline CDR1 is SGHTA and CDR2 is FQGNSA. CDR3 sequence reads: CASSLEALGLLTV.

The rearrangement uses TRBV9 and TRBJ2-7, with a weak D call TRBD2 (6 bases). Germline-derived CDR1 and CDR2 are SGDLS and YYNGEE. This CDR3 contains 18 residues. V was trimmed by 3 bases and J by 2 bases, leaving 24 bases between them. The CDR3 DNA follows: TGTGCCAGCAGCGCAGAGGAGAACTGGGGGAGGTTGGCCTACGAGCAGTACTTC. Its protein product is CASSAEENWGRLAYEQYF.

This chain uses TRBV7-2 with TRBJ1-2; 7 bases are a match to TRBD1. Germline lookup yields CDR1 SGHTA and CDR2 FQGNSA. The CDR3 is 15 amino acids. The V gene end was trimmed by 3 bases and the J gene end by 2 bases; junction bases not matched to a gene: 6. The CDR3 sequence is CASSFEGAPNYGYTF. In nucleotides, the CDR3 is TGTGCCAGCAGCTTCGAGGGGGCGCCCAACTATGGCTACACCTTC.

This rearrangement joins TRBV4-3 to TRBJ1-2; the D gene is possibly TRBD1 (5 bases). The CDR3 covers 16 residues. The V end was cut by 0 bases, the J end by 5 bases, with 16 bases between. Germline assignment: CDR1 LGHNA and CDR2 YSLEER. DNA for the CDR3: TGCGCCAGCAGCCAAGATCTTTCCGGGGCTTGGTATGGCTACACCTTC. Amino acids: CASSQDLSGAWYGYTF.

The chain is built from TRBV3-1 (or the pseudogene TRBV3-2) and TRBJ2-7; 8 bases align to TRBD1. The germline V gene encodes CDR1 LGHDT and CDR2 YNNKEL (reference sequence). The CDR3 is made up of 13 amino acids. The V segment lost 4 bases and the J segment 8 bases; nucleotides outside the gene matches: 7. CDR3: CASSPTQGAKQYF. The CDR3 DNA reads TGTGCCAGCAGCCCCACCCAGGGGGCAAAGCAGTACTTC.

CDR3 sequence (DNA): TGTGCCACCAGTGACCGCGGGGGAGCTAGCACAGATACGCAGTATTTT. As protein: CATSDRGGASTDTQYF. The rearrangement joins TRBV24-1 to TRBJ2-3; TRBD2 matches at 7 bases. J lost 0 bases, V lost 4 bases, and 6 bases had no gene match. The CDR3 runs to 16 residues. Germline-derived CDR1 and CDR2 are KGHDR and SFDVKD.

Note on this clone: Other DNA sequences from this sample encode an identical CDR3 as well. The gene calls are TRBV9 and TRBJ2-7; weak D call: TRBD2 (7 bases). The CDR3 is made up of 15 amino acids. CDR1 and CDR2 (germline): SGDLS, YYNGEE. Trimming left V 2 bases short and J 6 bases short, with 18 bases between. CDR3 residues: CASSVSVGGGGEQYF. The CDR3 DNA reads TGTGCCAGCAGCGTTTCAGTGGGAGGGGGTGGCGAGCAGTACTTC.

This clone was counted a few times. The chain recombines TRBV21-1 with TRBJ1-1. TRBV21-1 is classified as a pseudogene. The CDR3 consists of 13 residues. The CDR3 loop is CASSPRGTVEAFF. The CDR3, as DNA: TGTGCCAGCAGCCCCCGGGGGACTGTTGAAGCTTTCTTT.

The chain links TRBV21-1 to TRBJ1-4. TRBV21-1 is recorded as a pseudogene. The CDR3 covers 17 residues. The CDR3 sequence: CASSKVCTGATNEKLFF. DNA for the CDR3: TGTGCCAGCAGCAAAGTCTGTACGGGGGCAACTAATGAAAAACTGTTTTTT.

This clone has more than one count but fewer than ten. V usage is TRBV6-1 and J usage is TRBJ2-3, with D unclear. Deletions cut 3 bases from V and 4 bases from J, with 5 bases between. Germline lookup yields CDR1 MNHNS and CDR2 SASEGT. CDR3 length: 12 amino acids. CDR3 nucleotide sequence: TGTGCCAGCAGTGACGTCCCAGATACGCAGTATTTT. Its protein product is CASSDVPDTQYF.

This clone occurred once. This chain connects TRBV2 to TRBJ1-5, with 10 bases that match TRBD1. The V gene's germline CDR1 is SNHLY and CDR2 FYNNEI. Trimming took 6 bases from V and 5 from J; bases not matched to a gene: 10. This CDR3 is 16 amino acids long. CDR3: CASRDRQGASHQPQHF. The CDR3 DNA follows: TGTGCCAGCAGAGACAGACAGGGGGCGTCTCATCAGCCCCAGCATTTT.